These 21 T cell receptor beta chains originate from one sample sequenced in a study of Graves' ophthalmopathy and Graves' hyperthyroidism (dated by TCRdb to the late 2010s). Sequencing took place on an Illumina HiSeq 2000. TCR beta CDR3 regions were amplified from RNA transcripts for repertoire sequencing. The first round of RT-PCR was done with HTBI primers and the Qiagen OneStep RT-PCR kit, and was followed by a second round of multiplex PCR, then size selection and purification. In-frame beta chains were kept once TCRdb had trimmed the public reads at Q25 with fastp and called clones with MiXCR. Rows with a matching CDR3 protein are joined into one entry that keeps the most common DNA and genes. The sample records roughly 500,000 distinct CDR3 sequences, approximately 15% of which are singletons. The ten largest make up approximately 9.8% of the sample. The sequenced sample consisted of blood. The receptors come from a woman aged 25 to 45 with Graves' ophthalmopathy. Donor details come from another sample of the same person, matched by shared clones.

This clonotype was picked up many times. CDR3 nucleotides: TGTGCCAGCAGTTACACTAGCGGGAGCACAGATACGCAGTATTTT. Translation: CASSYTSGSTDTQYF. The gene calls are TRBV6-2 or TRBV6-3 and TRBJ2-3, with 9 bases identical to TRBD2. The CDR3 is 15 residues long. After removal of 2 bases from V and 0 bases from J, the junction contained 0 bases not matched to a gene. From germline, CDR1 is MNHEY and CDR2 SVGEGT.

This clonotype was counted ten times or more. This sequence joins TRBV20-1 and TRBJ2-5; perhaps TRBD2 as D (5 bases). Germline V gene sequence: CDR1 DFQATT, CDR2 SNEGSKA (reference sequence). This CDR3 is built from 13 residues. Trimming removed 6 bases from V and 5 bases from J, with 16 bases in between. CDR3 protein: CSAPTGWEETQYF. The CDR3 DNA reads as TGCAGTGCGCCGACGGGTTGGGAGGAGACCCAGTACTTC.

Many counts were recorded for this clonotype. This chain connects TRBV2 to TRBJ1-2; D uncertain. There are 13 residues in the CDR3. V was clipped by 3 bases and J by 5 bases, with 10 bases between them. Germline loops: CDR1 SNHLY, CDR2 FYNNEI. The CDR3 DNA sequence: TGTGCCAGCAGTGAGGGCGGGATTTATGGCTACACCTTC. Protein product: CASSEGGIYGYTF. Combining the CDR3 with reference TRBV2 and TRBJ1-2 gives the whole variable domain EPEVTQTPSHQVTQMGQEVILRCVPISNHLYFYWYRQILGQKVEFLVSFYNNEISEKSEIFDDQFSVERPDGSNFTLKIRSTKLEDSAMYFCASSEGGIYGYTFGSGTRLTVV.

This clonotype was recorded at least ten times. CDR3 amino acids: CASSLPRNRNTQYF. For the CDR3, the DNA is TGTGCCAGCAGTTTACCCAGGAATAGAAATACGCAGTATTTT. The chain uses TRBV12-3 or TRBV12-4 and TRBJ2-3; no clear D. Between the trimmed V and J ends, which lost 2 bases and 7 bases, there was a span of 13 bases. The CDR3 has 14 amino acids.

This clonotype was recorded a few times. The chain links TRBV10-3 to TRBJ1-5; D not certain. V was shortened by 0 bases and J by 4 bases, with 10 bases between the two germline ends. This CDR3 region has 15 residues. The germline V gene has CDR1 ENHRY and CDR2 SYGVKD. This chain's CDR3 is CAISESETLNQPQHF. Here the CDR3 DNA reads TGTGCCATCAGTGAGTCCGAGACACTAAATCAGCCCCAGCATTTT.

This clonotype has at least ten counts. The CDR3 here is CASSPDSITNQPQHF. For the CDR3, the DNA is TGTGCCAGCAGCCCGGACAGTATTACCAATCAGCCCCAGCATTTT. The V and J genes are TRBV12-3 or TRBV12-4 and TRBJ1-5; D possibly corresponds to TRBD1 (6 bases). The CDR3 has 15 amino acids. The V gene lost 6 bases and the J gene lost 3 bases, with 15 bases spanning the gap.

This clonotype was counted ten times or more. This chain joins TRBV9 and TRBJ2-7; D gene unclear. This CDR3 contains 14 residues. Trimming pared 0 bases from V and 0 bases from J, leaving 7 bases between. CDR1 and CDR2 (germline): SGDLS, YYNGEE. The CDR3 is CASSVATSSYEQYF. In DNA form, the CDR3 reads TGTGCCAGCAGCGTAGCTACAAGCTCCTACGAGCAGTACTTC.

V gene TRBV24-1 combines with J gene TRBJ2-7; TRBD1 is a possible D gene (6 bases). Germline V lookup: CDR1 KGHDR, CDR2 SFDVKD. The CDR3 consists of 11 residues. The germline V and J ends were trimmed by 7 bases and 4 bases, with 7 bases remaining between them. The DNA of the CDR3 is TGTGCCACCAGCCAGGGGTACGAGCAGTACTTC. Amino acids: CATSQGYEQYF.

The chain combines TRBV29-1 with TRBJ2-5; the D gene is possibly TRBD1 (6 bases). The ends were cut back, 1 base at V and 3 bases at J, with 9 bases in the middle. Germline CDR1 is SQVTM and CDR2 is ANQGSEA. The CDR3 spans 13 residues. The CDR3 coding sequence is TGCAGCGTTGAAGGGACAGTCGAAGAGACCCAGTACTTC. Encoded protein: CSVEGTVEETQYF.

This clonotype was recorded at least ten times. J is TRBJ2-5 and V is TRBV20-1, with 8 bases that match TRBD1. With 2 bases clipped from V and 5 bases from J, the junction kept 7 bases outside the gene matches. This CDR3 is built from 14 residues. The germline V gene encodes CDR1 DFQATT and CDR2 SNEGSKA (reference sequence). The CDR3 sequence is CSARQMTGVETQYF. CDR3 sequence (DNA): TGCAGTGCTAGACAGATGACAGGGGTCGAGACCCAGTACTTC.

This clonotype was counted once. Compared with germline, one end of the junction differs, possibly owing to a read error. CDR3 nucleotides: TGTGCCAGCAGTTTAGATCCGGGGGTCCCCGGGGAGCAGTTTTTT. Translation: CASSLDPGVPGEQFF. The V call is TRBV28, the J call TRBJ2-2, with a possible D match to TRBD2 (6 bases). CDR1 is MDHEN, CDR2 SYDVKM, per germline. The length of the CDR3 is 15 residues.

This clonotype was detected ten times or more. This chain connects TRBV20-1 to TRBJ2-2, with 10 bases that match TRBD1. Losses at the gene ends were 3 bases for V and 6 bases for J; bases not matched to a gene: 13. Germline V lookup: CDR1 DFQATT, CDR2 SNEGSKA (reference sequence). The CDR3 is 17 residues long. For the CDR3, the DNA is TGCAGTGCTAGCATATCTTCCGGGACAGGGGTACCCGGGGAGCTGTTTTTT. Amino acid sequence: CSASISSGTGVPGELFF.

This chain uses TRBV6-2 or TRBV6-3 with TRBJ1-5; 7 positions match TRBD1. The CDR3 runs to 15 residues. Germline V gene data show CDR1 as MNHEY and CDR2 as SVGEGT. The V segment lost 2 bases and the J segment 2 bases; nucleotides outside the gene matches: 3. The chain's CDR3 is CASSYTGARNQPQHF. CDR3 nucleotide sequence: TGTGCCAGCAGTTACACAGGGGCTCGCAATCAGCCCCAGCATTTT.

The rearrangement links TRBV2 to TRBJ2-7; D gene uncertain. The CDR3 is 11 residues long. Trimming cost V 9 bases and J 6 bases, with 12 bases left between them. Germline V gives CDR1 SNHLY, CDR2 FYNNEI. The CDR3 DNA follows: TGTGCCAGTGGAGAGGAAATCGAGCAGTACTTC. This gives the protein CASGEEIEQYF.

The chain joins TRBV14 to TRBJ2-7; tentative D call: TRBD2 (6 bases). Germline V gene sequence: CDR1 SGHDN, CDR2 FVKESK. V lost 0 bases to trimming and J lost 0 bases, with 21 bases between them. The CDR3 contains 19 residues. CDR3 protein: CASSQDSGPGVGGSYEQYF. CDR3 DNA: TGTGCCAGCAGCCAAGATTCGGGTCCGGGGGTTGGGGGCTCCTACGAGCAGTACTTC.

In this sample, this clonotype turned up once. The genes are TRBV6-2 or TRBV6-3 and TRBJ2-5; TRBD2 matches at 12 bases. Germline values: CDR1 MNHEY, CDR2 SVGEGT. V trimming: 6 bases; J trimming: 5 bases; junction bases outside the gene matches: 7. This CDR3 is built from 15 residues. The CDR3 DNA follows: TGTGCCAGCAGAAGTTGGACTAGCGGGATCGAGACCCAGTACTTC. It codes for CASRSWTSGIETQYF.

This clonotype was counted many times. The gene calls are TRBV28 and TRBJ1-2, with TRBD1 matching over 7 bases. The CDR3 sequence is 17 residues long. Germline CDR1 is MDHEN and CDR2 is SYDVKM. Germline trimming cut 1 base from V and 3 bases from J; bases unmatched to any gene: 11. In nucleotides, the CDR3 is TGTGCCAGCAGTTTATCCTACGGGACAGATATATACTATGGCTACACCTTC. Translated: CASSLSYGTDIYYGYTF.

This clonotype was picked up a small number of times. V usage is TRBV12-3 or TRBV12-4 and J usage is TRBJ2-5; 8 bases align to TRBD1. The junction had 10 bases not matched to a gene; V was cut back by 5 bases and J by 5 bases. The CDR3 loop spans 15 amino acids. CDR3 amino acids: CASSDPGQGVETQYF. CDR3 coding DNA: TGTGCCAGCAGTGACCCCGGACAGGGAGTGGAGACCCAGTACTTC.

This clonotype turned up a few times. The chain links TRBV12-3 or TRBV12-4 to TRBJ1-5, with D possibly TRBD1 on 5 matching bases. The CDR3 extends over 15 amino acids. V shed 4 bases and J shed 2 bases, with 12 bases lying between them. CDR3: CASSSIGTGNQPQHF. CDR3 bases: TGTGCCAGCAGTTCTATAGGGACGGGCAATCAGCCCCAGCATTTT.

This clonotype has a count of ten or more. The chain joins TRBV6-1 to TRBJ1-2; the match to TRBD1 covers 9 bases. V trimming: 5 bases; J trimming: 7 bases; junction bases outside the gene matches: 5. The germline CDR1 and CDR2 sequences are MNHNS and SASEGT. CDR3 length: 13 residues. DNA of the CDR3: TGTGCCAGCAGTCCACAGGGGGCGGGTGGCTACACCTTC. This encodes CASSPQGAGGYTF.

This clonotype was seen at least ten times. The chain combines TRBV7-8 with TRBJ2-5; no definite D call. V was shortened by 1 base and J by 0 bases, with 9 bases between the two germline ends. Germline CDR1 and CDR2: SGHVS and FQNEAQ. The CDR3 totals 15 residues. The CDR3 reads CASSLGTLNQETQYF. The CDR3, as DNA: TGTGCCAGCAGCTTAGGGACGCTTAACCAAGAGACCCAGTACTTC.